Sequencing of this TCR beta chain was carried out in a study of blood T cells in healthy people across ages. Sample-barcoded 5' priming and a J-beta primer mix drove a second PCR of roughly 6 to 12 cycles. TCRdb reanalysed the 5' RACE reads using MiXCR and keeps one entry per CDR3 protein. The table has some 1.8 million distinct CDR3 sequences, around 42% seen once. After removal of 5 bases from V and 3 bases from J, the junction contained 16 bases not matched to a gene. The CDR3 contains 17 residues. Germline V gives CDR1 SGHRS, CDR2 YFSETQ. Sequencing used blood. The clonotype originates from a human donor in good health. The V gene is TRBV5-1, the J gene TRBJ2-5; 7 bases align to TRBD1. The CDR3 loop is CASSHPLGQGVEETQYF. The CDR3 DNA sequence: TGCGCCAGCAGTCACCCTCTGGGGCAGGGGGTTGAAGAGACCCAGTACTTC.